Described below is a single TCR beta chain sequence and its context. The antigen is not known. The data belong to a study of OX40 agonist ivuxolimab in advanced cancers. Overall study results and limits: The study observed clonal expansion of CD4+ and CD8+ blood T cells by week 6 at 0.1 to 3.0 mg/kg. The average count of expanded clones was higher among CD8+ T cells than among CD4+.

V lost 3 bases and J lost 6, with 11 bases in between. The CDR3 loop spans 14 amino acids. Germline V gene data show CDR1 as MRHNA and CDR2 as SNTAGT. Peripheral blood came from all dose cohorts at three timepoints. Generated by immunoSEQ multiplex PCR, the TCRdb table keeps only in-frame clones and is missing some. This table has about 50,000 clones, 85% appearing once. The origin of this receptor is an adult with an advanced solid tumor such as melanoma, head and neck, liver or kidney cancer. This sequence joins TRBV6-4 and TRBJ2-2; TRBD2 might be the D (5 bases). The sequencing here drew on CD4+ or CD8+ T cells sorted from blood, taken in a trial of the OX40 agonist ivuxolimab. The chain's CDR3 is CASSEGSDAGELFF. CDR3 DNA: TGTGCCAGCAGTGAGGGTAGCGACGCCGGGGAGCTGTTTTTT.